This record concerns one T cell receptor (beta chain) sequence. Antigen: not known. The data stem from a study of radiotherapy plus CTLA-4 blockade in lung cancer. Study conclusions and caveats: Early blood T cell clone dynamics, with interferon-beta, were reported to best predict response. Once radiotherapy plus ipilimumab had been given, TCR clones derived from tumor expanded in blood.

Focal radiation plus CTLA-4 blockade with ipilimumab was administered to patients who had chemo-refractory metastatic non-small-cell lung cancer. CDR1 and CDR2 (germline): MNHEY, SVGAGI. Trimming removed 0 bases at V and 5 bases at J, with 14 bases between. This CDR3 contains 16 residues. Profiled with immunoSEQ multiplex PCR; TCRdb holds only in-frame clones, not every one. The sample carries 95,000 to 150,000 clones, approximately 90% recorded once. This sample comprised peripheral blood, obtained from a patient treated with radiotherapy plus ipilimumab. This sequence was found in a human donor with non-small cell lung cancer that progressed on radiotherapy plus ipilimumab. The genes are TRBV6-5 and TRBJ1-3; TRBD1 is a possible D gene (5 bases). CDR3 residues: CASSYSRGQGRNTIYF. The CDR3 DNA follows: TGTGCCAGCAGTTACTCGAGGGGTCAAGGTAGAAACACCATATATTTT.